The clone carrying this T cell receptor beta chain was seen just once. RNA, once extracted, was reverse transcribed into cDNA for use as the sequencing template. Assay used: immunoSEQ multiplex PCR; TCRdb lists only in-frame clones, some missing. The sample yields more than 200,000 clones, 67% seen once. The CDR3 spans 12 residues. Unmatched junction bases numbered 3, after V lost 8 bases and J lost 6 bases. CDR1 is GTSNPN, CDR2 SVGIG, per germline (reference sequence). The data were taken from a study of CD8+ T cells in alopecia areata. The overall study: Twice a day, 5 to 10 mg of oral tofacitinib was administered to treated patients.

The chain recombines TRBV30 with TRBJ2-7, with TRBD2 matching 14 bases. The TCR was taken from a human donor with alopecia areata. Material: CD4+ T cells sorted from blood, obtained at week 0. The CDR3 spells CALGLAGVEQYF. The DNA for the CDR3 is TGTGCCCTGGGACTAGCGGGGGTCGAGCAGTACTTC.